This T cell receptor (beta chain) was identified during a study of T cell changes during pregnancy in multiple sclerosis (dated by TCRdb to the late 2010s). Study-level background: In women with multiple sclerosis, the researchers looked at how the T cell repertoire shifted as pregnancy progressed.

Comments on this clone: It has no known antigen specificity. Base qualities are not at hand, and no much larger clone is one base apart.

V loses 6 bases at its end and J loses 0 bases; junction bases beyond the gene matches: 7. CDR1 KGHSH and CDR2 LQKENI were looked up in the germline V gene. The CDR3, cysteine through phenylalanine, is 16 amino acids long. The only DNA kept is the CDR3, 48 bases in frame from the first base. The protocol used for the library was the immunoSEQ multiplex PCR assay. TCRdb limited this immuneACCESS table to in-frame rearrangements with V and J called. A share of clones is missing; checked studies link under half to unresolved V genes, and the rest is unexplained. The sample table contains about 97,000 clones; only one count was recorded for 80% to 95% of them. The leading ten clones occupy 3.1% of the sample.

Recombination linked TRBV18 to TRBJ1-5, with 8 junctional bases fitting TRBD1. Sequences were derived from peripheral blood, sampled in the second trimester of pregnancy. The TCR comes from a female donor with multiple sclerosis, enrolled in a pregnancy study. In nucleotide form, the sequence is TGTGCCAGCTCTCAGGGGGCACGAAATAGCAATCAGCCCCAGCATTTT. This gives the protein CASSQGARNSNQPQHF.